This T cell receptor beta chain was captured in a study of identifying expanded T cells in peripheral blood. Study-wide points: Variance in clone template counts between approximately two-week samples significantly increased with total template count across all healthy donors. About 1.2 clones differed between technical replicates, versus 16.4 and 19 over time.

Collection occurred without any documented infections or immune events in donors. Regarding this clone: The antigen remains unidentified.

Clones were sequenced by immunoSEQ multiplex PCR, and TCRdb holds only the in-frame ones, with some missing. In the table there are around 85,000 clones, approximately 90% of which are singletons. V was trimmed by 1 base and J by 5 bases, leaving 9 bases between them. CDR1 SQVTM and CDR2 ANQGSEA come from the germline V gene. This CDR3 contains 13 residues. Material for sequencing was blood. The clonotype originates from a person between 18 and 69 years old in good health. The rearrangement joins TRBV29-1 to TRBJ2-4; perhaps TRBD2 as D (6 bases). In DNA, the CDR3 is TGCAGCGTTGAAGGCGGGGAAGAAAACATTCAGTACTTC. Translating gives CSVEGGEENIQYF.